The 5 T cell receptor beta chains given below trace back to one sample, sequenced in a study of T cell responses to AZD1222 COVID-19 vaccine. The method was immunoSEQ multiplex PCR; TCRdb's version includes in-frame clones alone and lacks a portion of them. The sample holds fewer than 65,000 clones, roughly 88% seen once. Sequencing was performed on peripheral blood, taken on day 0 of AZD1222 vaccination. The receptors shown here come from an adult in good health.

This sequence joins TRBV30 and TRBJ2-1; no definite D call. This CDR3 is 16 amino acids long. Germline assignment: CDR1 GTSNPN and CDR2 SVGIG (reference sequence). The ends were cut back, 3 bases at V and 2 bases at J, with 17 bases in the middle. The CDR3: CAWSGVGPQPYNEQFF. CDR3 nucleotides: TGTGCCTGGAGCGGAGTTGGACCCCAACCCTACAATGAGCAGTTCTTC.

In this sample, this clone turned up a few times. The rearrangement links TRBV4-3 to TRBJ2-1; 8 bases fit TRBD2. The trim removed 0 bases at V and 4 bases at J, leaving 2 bases unmatched. The CDR3 is made up of 15 amino acids. CDR1 and CDR2 from the germline V gene are LGHNA and YSLEER. In DNA form, the CDR3 reads TGCGCCAGCAGCCAAGATACTAGCGGTTACAATGAGCAGTTCTTC. Its translation is CASSQDTSGYNEQFF.

The gene calls are TRBV6-5 and TRBJ2-7; 9 bases are shared with TRBD1. The germline gives CDR1 MNHEY, CDR2 SVGAGI. The CDR3 is 15 amino acids. The J segment lost 5 bases and the V segment lost 0 bases, leaving 5 bases of the junction unmatched. The CDR3 bases are TGTGCCAGCAGTTACTCTCCGGGACAGGGCCACGAGCAGTACTTC. The encoded protein is CASSYSPGQGHEQYF.

The chain is built from TRBV18 and TRBJ2-5; D gene ambiguous. Germline V gives CDR1 KGHSH, CDR2 LQKENI. The CDR3 has 12 residues. V was shortened by 2 bases and J by 7 bases, with 8 bases between the two germline ends. CDR3 protein: CASSPEEGTQYF. As DNA, the CDR3 is TGTGCCAGCTCACCAGAGGAAGGGACCCAGTACTTC.

This chain connects TRBV15 to TRBJ2-3; 14 positions agree with TRBD2. Trimming took 3 bases from V and 2 from J; bases not matched to a gene: 13. There are 20 residues in the CDR3. From germline, CDR1 is LNHNV and CDR2 YYDKDF (reference sequence). DNA for the CDR3: TGTGCCACCAGCAGTGATAGACGGACTAGCGGGAGGAGTTACACAGATACGCAGTATTTT. Protein sequence: CATSSDRRTSGRSYTDTQYF.